This entry lists 32 T cell receptor beta chains sequenced from one sample in a study of Ad26.COV2.S vaccination and SARS-CoV-2 variants. TCRdb's table, derived via immunoSEQ multiplex PCR, lists solely in-frame clones and lacks some. The top ten clones hold under 2% of a sample with 360,000 or so clones, about 89% of them seen once. Treatment noted: about 20 received Ad26.COV2.S at low or high dose, single or two shots; 5 received placebo; per-sample allocation not given. Specimen acquisition occurred on day 63 following the initial vaccine or placebo injection. The sequences come from peripheral blood, collected in a trial of Ad26.COV2.S vaccine versus placebo. The origin of the receptors is a person aged 18-65 years who received the Ad26.COV2.S COVID-19 vaccine or a placebo.

This clone came up a few times. The chain couples TRBV3-1 (or the pseudogene TRBV3-2) to TRBJ1-5; a weak D match, TRBD1 (5 bases). Trimming left V 3 bases short and J 7 bases short, with 13 bases between. CDR3 size: 14 residues. Germline-derived CDR1 and CDR2 are LGHDT and YNNKEL (reference sequence). CDR3 sequence (DNA): TGTGCCAGCAGCCAGGGGCAGCCCGCACAGCCCCAGCATTTT. Its translation: CASSQGQPAQPQHF.

There are a few counts of this clone. V and J are TRBV29-1 and TRBJ2-7; the match to TRBD2 covers 8 bases. This CDR3 region has 15 residues. Trimming at V came to 6 bases and at J to 0 bases, leaving 10 bases not matched to a gene. Germline V gene data show CDR1 as SQVTM and CDR2 as ANQGSEA. The CDR3 bases are TGCAGCGTGGGCTTCCGTAGCGGGGTCTCCTACGAGCAGTACTTC. Its protein product is CSVGFRSGVSYEQYF.

About this clone itself: The same CDR3 is also encoded by other DNA sequences in this sample. The gene calls are TRBV5-1 and TRBJ2-1, with D perhaps assigned TRBD1 or TRBD2 (5 bases each). V dropped 0 bases and J dropped 10 bases, with 20 bases sitting between them. This CDR3 region has 16 residues. Germline lookup yields CDR1 SGHRS and CDR2 YFSETQ. Written as DNA, the CDR3 is TGCGCCAGCAGCTTGGTTATTGGGGACCGACTCGACGAGCAGTTCTTC. As protein: CASSLVIGDRLDEQFF. The variable domain in full, with the rest retrieved from reference TRBV5-1 and TRBJ2-1, is KAGVTQTPRYLIKTRGQQVTLSCSPISGHRSVSWYQQTPGQGLQFLFEYFSETQRNKGNFPGRFSGRQFSNSRSEMNVSTLELGDSALYLCASSLVIGDRLDEQFFGPGTRLTVL.

V and J are TRBV12-3 or TRBV12-4 and TRBJ2-7; D possibly corresponds to TRBD2 (7 bases). V lost 3 bases and J 6 bases, leaving 12 bases between the germline ends. The CDR3 loop spans 13 amino acids. This chain's CDR3 is CASSLGGAGEQYF. The CDR3 DNA follows: TGTGCCAGCAGTTTGGGGGGGGCGGGCGAGCAGTACTTC.

The rearrangement links TRBV5-1 to TRBJ2-3, with a tentative D call TRBD2 (6 bases). CDR1 SGHRS and CDR2 YFSETQ come from the germline V gene. The V and J ends lost 0 bases and 6 bases respectively, with 11 bases between them. CDR3 length: 14 amino acids. The CDR3 reads CASSLGGTVDTQYF. The DNA of the CDR3 is TGCGCCAGCAGCTTGGGGGGGACTGTCGATACGCAGTATTTT.

The chain couples TRBV30 to TRBJ2-4; a weak D match, TRBD2 (6 bases). CDR1 is GTSNPN and CDR2 is SVGIG in the germline V gene (reference sequence). V gave up 3 bases and J gave up 0 bases, with 36 bases separating them. The CDR3 sequence is 23 residues long. CDR3 coding DNA: TGTGCCTGGAGCCCCTTAAGTTCGGGCATTCTAACTAGCCAAAATGGAGCCAAAAACATTCAGTACTTC. Its protein product is CAWSPLSSGILTSQNGAKNIQYF.

The CDR3 DNA reads TGTGCCAGCAGCCCCATACCACTAGCGGGTGTTGAGCAGTTCTTC. This encodes CASSPIPLAGVEQFF. V and J are TRBV7-3 and TRBJ2-1; 9 positions agree with TRBD2. The CDR3 is 15 residues long. CDR1 is SGHTA, CDR2 FQGTGA, per germline. J was trimmed by 9 bases and V by 5 bases; bases with no gene match: 11.

This sequence joins TRBV7-6 and TRBJ1-3; TRBD1 aligns across 10 bases. The CDR3 runs to 16 residues. The V gene's germline CDR1 is SGHVS and CDR2 FNYEAQ. V shed 3 bases, J shed 2 bases, and the junction held 4 bases outside the gene matches. In DNA form, the CDR3 reads TGTGCCAGCAGCTTCAGACAGGGGGCGGCTGGAAACACCATATATTTT. Protein product: CASSFRQGAAGNTIYF.

The V call is TRBV28, the J call TRBJ2-5, with 8 positions matching TRBD1. V lost 1 base, J lost 4 bases, and 11 bases stayed unmatched. Per the germline V gene, CDR1 is MDHEN and CDR2 is SYDVKM. The CDR3 is 17 residues long. CDR3 sequence reads: CASSLSPGQGMRETQYF. The DNA for the CDR3 is TGTGCCAGCAGTTTATCCCCCGGACAGGGAATGAGAGAGACCCAGTACTTC.

As for this clone: The identical CDR3 is also encoded by other nucleotide sequences in the sample. The chain uses TRBV5-1 and TRBJ2-7; D unresolved. V lost 0 bases and J 2 bases, leaving 9 bases between the germline ends. The CDR3 is made up of 14 amino acids. Germline lookup yields CDR1 SGHRS and CDR2 YFSETQ. The CDR3 DNA is TGCGCCAGCAGCTTGGAGGCGGCGACCTACGAGCAGTACTTC. It encodes CASSLEAATYEQYF.

The chain links TRBV6-2 or TRBV6-3 to TRBJ1-2; weak D call: TRBD1 (6 bases). V lost 4 bases to trimming and J lost 4 bases, with 16 bases between them. The length of the CDR3 is 15 residues. The germline CDR1 and CDR2 sequences are MNHEY and SVGEGT. The CDR3 DNA follows: TGTGCCAGCAGTTTTATTGGACAGCCCCCCTATGGCTACACCTTC. Translation: CASSFIGQPPYGYTF.

The V gene is TRBV7-3, the J gene TRBJ2-7; tentatively, D is TRBD1 (5 bases). V dropped 0 bases and J dropped 2 bases, with 17 bases sitting between them. CDR3 size: 17 residues. Germline-derived CDR1 and CDR2 are SGHTA and FQGTGA. The CDR3: CASSLTAMGQGPYEQYF. CDR3 bases: TGTGCCAGCAGCTTAACGGCCATGGGGCAGGGTCCCTACGAGCAGTACTTC.

The chain carries TRBV7-9 and TRBJ2-3, with 7 bases that match TRBD1. The CDR3 extends over 17 amino acids. Germline loops: CDR1 SEHNR, CDR2 FQNEAQ (reference sequence). Trimming cost V 1 base and J 1 base; bases outside gene matches: 8. CDR3 amino acids: CASSLGRQGRGTDTQYF. The CDR3 coding sequence is TGTGCCAGCAGCTTAGGGAGACAGGGTAGGGGCACAGATACGCAGTATTTT.

This clone was recorded only once. The chain combines TRBV29-1 with TRBJ2-1; TRBD2 aligns across 11 bases. The CDR3 has 17 amino acids. The V segment lost 6 bases and the J segment 9 bases; nucleotides outside the gene matches: 19. Germline V lookup: CDR1 SQVTM, CDR2 ANQGSEA. For the CDR3, the DNA is TGCAGCGTCTTAGACAGGGTCACTAGCGGGAGTATGGGTGAGCAGTTCTTC. It encodes CSVLDRVTSGSMGEQFF.

The chain joins TRBV2 to TRBJ1-5; D uncertain. The germline CDR1 and CDR2 sequences are SNHLY and FYNNEI. The CDR3 is made up of 14 amino acids. V was shortened by 6 bases and J by 0 bases, with 9 bases between the two germline ends. This chain's CDR3 is CASREIYSNQPQHF. CDR3 DNA: TGTGCCAGCAGGGAGATATATAGCAATCAGCCCCAGCATTTT.

J is TRBJ1-5 and V is TRBV27; 9 nucleotides line up with TRBD1. V shed 6 bases, J shed 7 bases, and the junction held 7 bases outside the gene matches. The germline gives CDR1 MNHEY, CDR2 SMNVEV (reference sequence). The CDR3 consists of 14 residues. The CDR3 is CASSQDRGRQPQHF. The CDR3 DNA follows: TGTGCCAGCAGCCAAGACAGGGGGAGGCAGCCCCAGCATTTT.

J is TRBJ2-7 and V is TRBV3-1 (or the pseudogene TRBV3-2), with D unresolved. The CDR3 runs 13 residues. V was cut by 4 bases and J by 8 bases, with 15 bases left in between. CDR1 and CDR2 from the germline V gene are LGHDT and YNNKEL (reference sequence). CDR3 in amino acids: CASSLDSALQQYF. Here the CDR3 DNA reads TGTGCCAGCAGCCTCGACTCAGCCTTGCAGCAGTACTTC.

Concerning this clone: This CDR3 is also generated by other DNA sequences in the sample. The chain recombines TRBV19 with TRBJ2-1, with TRBD2 matching over 11 bases. The CDR3 loop spans 15 amino acids. After removal of 9 bases from V and 2 bases from J, the junction contained 6 bases not matched to a gene. Germline loops: CDR1 LNHDA, CDR2 SQIVND (reference sequence). The chain's CDR3 is CASTPGLAAYNEQFF. Written as DNA, the CDR3 is TGTGCCAGCACCCCGGGACTAGCGGCCTACAATGAGCAGTTCTTC.

V usage is TRBV5-1 and J usage is TRBJ2-7, with D possibly TRBD2 on 6 matching bases. CDR1 and CDR2 from the germline V gene are SGHRS and YFSETQ. This CDR3 is 16 amino acids long. V lost 2 bases to trimming and J lost 0 bases, with 15 bases between them. For the CDR3, the DNA is TGCGCCAGCAGCTTTGGAGGTGCTAGCGTCTCCTACGAGCAGTACTTC. It is translated as CASSFGGASVSYEQYF.

This clone was observed a single time. The chain joins TRBV6-2 or TRBV6-3 to TRBJ2-5; no reliable D call. The CDR3 length is 15 residues. Trimming pared 2 bases from V and 2 bases from J, leaving 12 bases between. The V gene's germline CDR1 is MNHEY and CDR2 SVGEGT. The CDR3 region has the DNA TGTGCCAGCAGTTACCTAGGACGGCAACAAGAGACCCAGTACTTC. Residues: CASSYLGRQQETQYF.

V usage is TRBV7-2 and J usage is TRBJ2-4; 11 bases match TRBD2. Germline V gene lookup returns CDR1 SGHTA and CDR2 FQGNSA. The CDR3 is 15 amino acids. The J segment lost 6 bases and the V segment lost 5 bases, leaving 6 bases of the junction unmatched. CDR3 in amino acids: CASSRSGTSGNIQYF. The CDR3 region has the DNA TGTGCCAGCAGCCGGTCCGGGACTAGCGGAAACATTCAGTACTTC.

This clone was found a few times. The CDR3 nucleotides are TGTGCCAGCAGCCCCTCCGGGGGCAGCGCCTACAATGAGCAGTTCTTC. It yields the protein CASSPSGGSAYNEQFF. This chain joins TRBV9 and TRBJ2-1, with D perhaps being TRBD1 or TRBD2 (6 bases each). Trimming left V 4 bases short and J 2 bases short, with 16 bases between. This CDR3 is 16 amino acids long. Looked up from germline, CDR1 is SGDLS and CDR2 is YYNGEE.

The chain combines TRBV1 with TRBJ1-4; the D call of TRBD1 is as the table states it, not checked on the DNA. TRBV1 is termed a pseudogene. The length of the CDR3 is 21 residues. The CDR3 DNA reads TGCACCAGCAGCCGACACCGGGACAGGGATGGGGAATCGGGAACTAATGAAAAACTGTTTTTT. Its translation is CTSSRHRDRDGESGTNEKLFF.

About this clone: At one end, the junction sequence differs from germline, possibly due to a read error. V and J are TRBV18 and TRBJ2-1; D possibly corresponds to TRBD2 (5 bases). The CDR3 consists of 13 residues. The germline V gene encodes CDR1 KGHSH and CDR2 LQKENI. CDR3 sequence: CASSPPGYNEQFF. The CDR3 coding sequence is TGTGCCAGCTCCCCACCGGGGTACAATGAGCAGTTCTTC.

This chain links TRBV11-3 with TRBJ2-7; the D gene could be TRBD1 or TRBD2 (6 bases each). The germline V and J ends were trimmed by 3 bases and 0 bases, with 12 bases remaining between them. Germline CDR1 and CDR2: SGHNT and YENEEA. The CDR3 spans 15 residues. Here the CDR3 DNA reads TGTGCCAGCAGCTTGGTAGGGGGGAGCTCCTACGAGCAGTACTTC. Protein: CASSLVGGSSYEQYF. Using reference TRBV11-3 and TRBJ2-7 for the parts outside the CDR3, the full variable domain is EAGVVQSPRYKIIEKKQPVAFWCNPISGHNTLYWYLQNLGQGPELLIRYENEEAVDDSQLPKDRFSAERLKGVDSTLKIQPAELGDSAVYLCASSLVGGSSYEQYFGPGTRLTVT.

This clone was counted only a few times. This chain connects TRBV12-3 or TRBV12-4 to TRBJ1-6; maybe TRBD1 (5 bases). The ends were cut back, 6 bases at V and 8 bases at J, with 8 bases in the middle. The CDR3 has 12 amino acids. CDR3 sequence (DNA): TGTGCCAGCAGAAAACAGGATTCACCCCTCCACTTT. Protein sequence: CASRKQDSPLHF.

This clone was observed a single time. This chain uses TRBV7-9 with TRBJ2-1; 8 bases map to TRBD1. Trimming at V came to 3 bases and at J to 6 bases, leaving 13 bases not matched to a gene. Germline V gives CDR1 SEHNR, CDR2 FQNEAQ (reference sequence). This CDR3 has 17 residues. The CDR3 DNA is TGTGCCAGCAGCTTGGGTCTTATAACAGGGGGAGGCAATGAGCAGTTCTTC. Its protein product is CASSLGLITGGGNEQFF.

This sequence joins TRBV28 and TRBJ1-5; 7 bases fit TRBD1. V trimming: 0 bases; J trimming: 5 bases; junction bases outside the gene matches: 4. Germline assignment: CDR1 MDHEN and CDR2 SYDVKM. The CDR3 totals 15 residues. The CDR3 here is CASSLWGQWDQPQHF. CDR3 coding DNA: TGTGCCAGCAGTTTATGGGGACAGTGGGATCAGCCCCAGCATTTT.

The V gene is TRBV6-6, the J gene TRBJ2-2; TRBD2 matches at 13 bases. The junction had 6 bases not matched to a gene; V was cut back by 5 bases and J by 0 bases. Germline assignment: CDR1 MNHNY and CDR2 SVGAGI (reference sequence). This CDR3 has 18 residues. The CDR3: CASSPPGLAGPNTGELFF. In nucleotides, the CDR3 is TGTGCCAGCAGTCCCCCGGGACTAGCGGGACCGAACACCGGGGAGCTGTTTTTT.

The chain recombines TRBV6-2 or TRBV6-3 with TRBJ2-7; 7 bases map to TRBD2. J lost 5 bases, V lost 0 bases, and 13 bases had no gene match. The CDR3 loop spans 17 amino acids. Germline CDR1 reads MNHEY; CDR2 reads SVGEGT. DNA of the CDR3: TGTGCCAGCAGTTACTCGACAGATGGGCAGGGACTAAACGAGCAGTACTTC. Protein product: CASSYSTDGQGLNEQYF.

V gene TRBV28 combines with J gene TRBJ2-1; D not resolved. CDR3 length: 16 residues. V gave up 3 bases and J gave up 3 bases, with 15 bases separating them. Germline V lookup: CDR1 MDHEN, CDR2 SYDVKM. The CDR3 DNA sequence: TGTGCCAGCAGTTTCCCATTTAGGTCCTACTACAATGAGCAGTTCTTC. Translation: CASSFPFRSYYNEQFF.

The V call is TRBV7-2, the J call TRBJ1-3; 8 positions match TRBD1. J was trimmed by 4 bases and V by 4 bases; bases with no gene match: 9. The germline V gene has CDR1 SGHTA and CDR2 FQGNSA. This CDR3 is built from 16 residues. CDR3 DNA: TGTGCCAGCAGCTCCCTATCAGGGGGCGCAGGAAACACCATATATTTT. This sequence encodes CASSSLSGGAGNTIYF.